This T cell receptor (beta chain) was profiled in a study of technical replicates of blood from several donors. Germline V gene lookup returns CDR1 SQVTM and CDR2 ANQGSEA. V was shortened by 6 bases and J by 4 bases, with 15 bases between the two germline ends. The length of the CDR3 is 13 residues. Sequenced by immunoSEQ multiplex PCR; TCRdb stores in-frame clones only, minus some. The repertoire holds about 61,000 clones, with about 96% as singletons. Sequencing input: T cells isolated from PBMCs. The receptor was derived from a human donor in good health. This sequence joins TRBV29-1 and TRBJ1-2, with D uncertain. CDR3 sequence: CSVYRVSLYGYTF. For the CDR3, the DNA is TGCAGCGTCTACCGGGTCTCCCTCTATGGCTACACCTTC.